The present T cell receptor beta chain was sequenced within a study of regulatory T cells in long-lasting Graves disease. Whole-study findings and limits: Newly diagnosed disease favored TRBV20-1 and TRBJ2-1 over persistent disease.

This clonotype turned up a few times. No antigen is known for it. HTBI primers from iRepertoire and Arm-PCR of CDR3 regions yielded the TCR beta libraries. In TCRdb, the multiplex PCR reads were re-called with MiXCR into one record per CDR3 protein. Among approximately 270,000 distinct CDR3 sequences, 18% were seen once, and the ten largest hold approximately 15%. Germline V lookup: CDR1 DFQATT, CDR2 SNEGSKA (reference sequence). The germline V and J ends were trimmed by 0 bases and 6 bases, with 14 bases remaining between them. This CDR3 has 15 residues. Described time point: newly diagnosed GD, antithyroid drugs for less than 3 months. Making the TCR library involved RNA that had been extracted from PBMCs. Per American Thyroid Association guidelines, Graves' disease was diagnosed. This same sample was also part of a study on T cells in Graves' hyperthyroidism and ophthalmopathy. In that study: In making diagnoses, clinical symptoms, serum thyroxine and TRAb, thyroid ultrasound and orbital computed tomography were all used.

This TCR derives from a woman in her thirties with Graves disease. This sample comprised peripheral blood mononuclear cells (PBMCs), obtained at new diagnosis, from a patient treated with antithyroid drugs. The V gene is TRBV20-1, the J gene TRBJ2-2; D unclear. The CDR3 sequence is CSARDPPTQAGELFF. The CDR3 DNA reads as TGCAGTGCTAGAGATCCTCCCACCCAAGCCGGGGAGCTGTTTTTT.